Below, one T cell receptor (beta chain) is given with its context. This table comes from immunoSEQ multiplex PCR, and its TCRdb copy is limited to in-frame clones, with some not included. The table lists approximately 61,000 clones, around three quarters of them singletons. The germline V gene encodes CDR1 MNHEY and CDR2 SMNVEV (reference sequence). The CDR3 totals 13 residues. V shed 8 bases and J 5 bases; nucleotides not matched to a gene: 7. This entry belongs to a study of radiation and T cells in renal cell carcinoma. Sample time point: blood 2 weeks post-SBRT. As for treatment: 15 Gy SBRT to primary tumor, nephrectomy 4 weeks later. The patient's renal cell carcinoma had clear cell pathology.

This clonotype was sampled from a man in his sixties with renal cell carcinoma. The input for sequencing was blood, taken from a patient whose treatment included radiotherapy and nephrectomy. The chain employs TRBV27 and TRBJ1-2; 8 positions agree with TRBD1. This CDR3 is CASFVTGAYGYTF. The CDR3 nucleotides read TGTGCCAGCTTTGTGACAGGGGCATATGGCTACACCTTC.